What follows are 16 T cell receptor beta chains derived from one specimen sequenced in a study of blood T cell repertoires in COVID-19. Profiled with immunoSEQ multiplex PCR; TCRdb holds only in-frame clones, not every one. The sample has more than 85,000 clones, 89% seen once. The sample consisted of peripheral blood. The receptors come from a woman in her 70s with acute or convalescent COVID-19.

In this sample, this clone turned up a few times. The J gene is TRBJ1-1, the V gene TRBV6-2 or TRBV6-3; no firm D call. The CDR3 is 12 residues long. Germline V lookup: CDR1 MNHEY, CDR2 SVGEGT. V dropped 6 bases and J dropped 3 bases, with 8 bases sitting between them. The CDR3 loop reads CASSKQYTEAFF. As DNA, the CDR3 is TGTGCCAGCAGCAAGCAATACACTGAAGCTTTCTTT.

The chain carries TRBV3-1 (or the pseudogene TRBV3-2) and TRBJ1-2, with D unresolved. Germline V gene lookup returns CDR1 LGHDT and CDR2 YNNKEL (reference sequence). The CDR3 sequence is 17 residues long. V was cut by 0 bases and J by 8 bases, with 22 bases left in between. CDR3 coding DNA: TGTGCCAGCAGCCAAGATGGGGTGAGGAGGGAGTATGGGGGCTACACCTTC. Translating it yields CASSQDGVRREYGGYTF.

A single count supports this clone. The CDR3 is CASSHGRGDGGELFF. Written as DNA, the CDR3 is TGCGCCAGCAGCCACGGACGGGGGGATGGCGGGGAGCTGTTTTTT. The rearrangement uses TRBV5-1 and TRBJ2-2; 7 nucleotides line up with TRBD2. J gave up 7 bases and V 4 bases, and 10 bases lay outside the gene matches. This CDR3 is 15 amino acids long. Germline V lookup: CDR1 SGHRS, CDR2 YFSETQ.

The table lists this clone with a count of one. The V gene is TRBV21-1, the J gene TRBJ2-5; the table's TRBD2 call for D was not verified on the DNA. TRBV21-1 is reported as a pseudogene. CDR3 length equals 14 residues. CDR3 coding DNA: TGTGCCAGCAGCAAACCCGGGACCGGGGGGACCCAGTACTTC. It is translated as CASSKPGTGGTQYF.

This clone was found once. This rearrangement joins TRBV27 to TRBJ1-1; perhaps TRBD1 as D (6 bases). V lost 5 bases to trimming and J lost 3 bases, with 13 bases between them. Germline values: CDR1 MNHEY, CDR2 SMNVEV (reference sequence). The CDR3 is 14 residues long. CDR3 bases: TGTGCCAGCAGTGGGGGCACAGGATACACTGAAGCTTTCTTT. Its translation is CASSGGTGYTEAFF.

V gene TRBV3-1 (or the pseudogene TRBV3-2) combines with J gene TRBJ2-1, with 11 bases aligning to TRBD2. The CDR3 has 21 residues. Germline loops: CDR1 LGHDT, CDR2 YNNKEL (reference sequence). J was trimmed by 2 bases and V by 1 base; bases with no gene match: 16. In DNA form, the CDR3 reads TGTGCCAGCAGCCAAGTGGTAGTTGGGGGAACTAGCGGGAGAACCTACAATGAGCAGTTCTTC. As protein: CASSQVVVGGTSGRTYNEQFF.

The CDR3 loop reads CASSLFPGGSYGYTF. Written as DNA, the CDR3 is TGTGCCAGCAGTTTATTCCCCGGCGGGTCCTATGGCTACACCTTC. The chain links TRBV27 to TRBJ1-2, with D uncertain. Germline V gives CDR1 MNHEY, CDR2 SMNVEV (reference sequence). The CDR3 is made up of 15 amino acids. Trimming cost V 1 base and J 4 bases, with 13 bases left between them.

The V call is TRBV6-5, the J call TRBJ2-7, with D possibly matching TRBD2 (6 bases). The CDR3 has 15 residues. Germline V lookup: CDR1 MNHEY, CDR2 SVGAGI. V was pared by 6 bases and J by 7 bases, with 22 bases between. The CDR3 sequence is CASRPLSGVVGEQYV. The CDR3 DNA follows: TGTGCCAGCAGGCCCCTCTCGGGGGTAGTAGGTGAGCAGTACGTC.

This chain connects TRBV16 to TRBJ1-1; 10 bases are shared with TRBD1. This CDR3 region has 13 residues. The V and J ends lost 0 bases and 10 bases, in that order; junction bases with no gene match: 2. Germline V gene sequence: CDR1 KGHSY, CDR2 FQNENV. The chain's CDR3 is CASSQSRTGGAFF. As DNA, the CDR3 is TGTGCCAGCAGCCAATCGCGGACAGGGGGAGCTTTCTTT.

V usage is TRBV11-2 and J usage is TRBJ2-1; TRBD2 matches at 8 bases. Per germline, CDR1 SGHAT and CDR2 FQNNGV. This CDR3 has 16 amino acids. The J segment lost 6 bases and the V segment lost 5 bases, leaving 12 bases of the junction unmatched. CDR3 sequence: CASSPPVAGISNEQFF. The DNA for the CDR3 is TGTGCCAGCAGCCCCCCAGTAGCGGGGATATCCAATGAGCAGTTCTTC.

The chain recombines TRBV5-1 with TRBJ1-3; D is perhaps TRBD1 (5 bases). Germline CDR1 is SGHRS and CDR2 is YFSETQ. The CDR3 is 15 residues long. Trimming shortened V by 1 base and J by 0 bases, and 8 bases separated the two germline ends. CDR3 DNA sequence: TGCGCCAGCAGCTTGACAGGCGGCTCTGGAAACACCATATATTTT. Its translation: CASSLTGGSGNTIYF.

J is TRBJ2-4 and V is TRBV29-1; perhaps TRBD1 as D (5 bases). Trimming removed 7 bases at V and 2 bases at J, with 18 bases between. The CDR3 is made up of 15 amino acids. Germline assignment: CDR1 SQVTM and CDR2 ANQGSEA. CDR3 DNA sequence: TGCAGCGAGCGTCACTCGACAGTGCCCAAAAACATTCAGTACTTC. This translates into CSERHSTVPKNIQYF.

The rearrangement uses TRBV5-4 and TRBJ1-5; D perhaps matches TRBD1 (5 bases). Trimming took off 3 bases at V and 0 bases at J, with 10 bases between the two ends. The CDR3 has 15 amino acids. The germline gives CDR1 SGHNT, CDR2 YYREEE (reference sequence). The CDR3 loop reads CASSSATDSNQPQHF. CDR3 in DNA: TGTGCCAGCAGCTCCGCGACAGATAGCAATCAGCCCCAGCATTTT.

This clone was counted once. The rearrangement links TRBV4-1 to TRBJ1-2; 8 positions match TRBD1. Trimming removed 1 base from V and 8 bases from J; junction bases left unmatched: 6. This CDR3 is 14 amino acids long. The V gene's germline CDR1 is MGHRA and CDR2 YSYEKL. The CDR3 DNA reads as TGCGCCAGCAGCCAAGTTCAGACAGGGGTCGGCTACACCTTC. Its protein is CASSQVQTGVGYTF.

The rearrangement links TRBV2 to TRBJ1-6; TRBD1 matches at 7 bases. V trimming: 1 base; J trimming: 7 bases; junction bases outside the gene matches: 1. Germline V gene sequence: CDR1 SNHLY, CDR2 FYNNEI. There are 14 residues in the CDR3. The CDR3 sequence: CASSEVQGNSPLHF. The DNA of the CDR3 is TGTGCCAGCAGTGAAGTACAGGGGAATTCACCCCTCCACTTT.

This sequence joins TRBV6-6 and TRBJ2-4; TRBD2 aligns across 13 bases. CDR3 length equals 16 residues. V gave up 5 bases and J gave up 4 bases; unmatched junction bases: 5. CDR1 is MNHNY and CDR2 is SVGAGI in the germline V gene (reference sequence). DNA of the CDR3: TGTGCCAGCAGTCCCCGACTAGCGGGGGGTAAAAACATTCAGTACTTC. Translation: CASSPRLAGGKNIQYF.